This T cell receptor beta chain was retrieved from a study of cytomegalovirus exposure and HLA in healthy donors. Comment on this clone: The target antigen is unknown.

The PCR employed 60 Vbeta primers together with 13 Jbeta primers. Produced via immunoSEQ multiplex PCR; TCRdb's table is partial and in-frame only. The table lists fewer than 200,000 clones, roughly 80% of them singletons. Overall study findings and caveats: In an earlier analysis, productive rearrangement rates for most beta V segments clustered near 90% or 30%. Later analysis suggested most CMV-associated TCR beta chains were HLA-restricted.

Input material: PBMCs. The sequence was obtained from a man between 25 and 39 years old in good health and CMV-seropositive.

CDR3 sequence: CASSISSGGAGETQYF. The CDR3 coding sequence is TGTGCCAGCAGCATTTCTAGCGGGGGGGCAGGAGAGACCCAGTACTTC. The chain uses TRBV7-2 and TRBJ2-5, with TRBD2 identical over 12 bases. The CDR3 spans 16 residues. In germline, CDR1 is SGHTA, CDR2 FQGNSA. The ends lost 5 bases at V and 4 bases at J; junction bases unmatched: 8.